This T cell receptor beta chain was recorded in a study of lymphopenia after photon versus proton radiotherapy. Study-level results: Under photons, naive T cells and diversity fell while effector/memory populations rose.

Trimming removed 3 bases from V and 7 bases from J; junction bases left unmatched: 15. CDR1 is GTSNPN, CDR2 SVGIG, per germline (reference sequence). The CDR3 has 16 amino acids. As to this clone: Its matching antigen is unknown.

The method was immunoSEQ multiplex PCR; TCRdb's version includes in-frame clones alone and lacks a portion of them. The data hold approximately 13,000 clones, with over 75% observed a single time. Sequencing was performed on peripheral blood, taken from a patient treated with photon-based radiotherapy. The rearrangement uses TRBV30 and TRBJ2-1, with 7 bases identical to TRBD1. The receptor comes from a man over 45 with gastric cancer. CDR3 sequence (DNA): TGTGCCTGGAGGCCAGGGCCAGGGGGTAGGAGTAATGAGCAGTTCTTC. This codes for CAWRPGPGGRSNEQFF.